Listed below are T cell receptor beta chains from one sample, sequenced in a study of CD8+CD57+ T cells in acquired aplastic anemia. TCRdb ran MiXCR on the reads and lists one entry per CDR3 protein. The data show under 350,000 distinct CDR3 sequences, under 60% seen once. Sequencing was carried out using sorted CD4+, CD8+, or CD8+CD57+ T cells (not recorded which) from PBMCs. These receptors were taken from a human donor with aplastic anemia. Each CDR3 is given with its conserved first and last residue. The order of the fields is clone size, D gene, J gene, V gene, CDR3 DNA, CDR3 protein. The D gene is left open where the match is weak. Size is stated for part of the rows, as once, few or many counts, or as a class when the clone is expanded.

NA	TRBD2	TRBJ2-1	TRBV11-2	TGTGCCAGCAGCCAGGGACTAGCGGGGGGGCCGGTCTACAATGAGCAGTTCTTC	CASSQGLAGGPVYNEQFF
few	NA	TRBJ1-1	TRBV18	TGTGCCAGCTCACCGCAGTTGAGGGATGAGGTAGCTTTCTTT	CASSPQLRDEVAFF
many	NA	TRBJ2-7	TRBV4-1	TGCGCCAGCAGCCAAGGATCGTCCTACGAGCAGTACTTC	CASSQGSSYEQYF
NA	TRBD1	TRBJ2-7	TRBV2	TGTGCCAGCCCAGCCCGCAGGGGGCGTGGACCCTACGAGCAGTACTTC	CASPARRGRGPYEQYF
many	NA	TRBJ1-4	TRBV6-1	TGTGCCAGGAGAGGCTTCGGCGAAAAACTGTTTTTT	CARRGFGEKLFF
NA	NA	TRBJ1-4	TRBV15	TGTGCCACCAGCAGAGACCAGAGGCCTAATGAAAAACTGTTTTTT	CATSRDQRPNEKLFF
many	TRBD2	TRBJ2-3	TRBV5-1	TGCGCCAGCAGCTTGGTAGCGGGACCTGAAGATACGCAGTATTTT	CASSLVAGPEDTQYF
NA	TRBD1	TRBJ2-7	TRBV7-2	TGTGCCAGCCGGGTCCCGGGACAGGGAGCCTACGAGCAGTACTTC	CASRVPGQGAYEQYF
many	NA	TRBJ2-7	TRBV6-1	TGTGCCAGCAGTGAAGTGGGAGGGGGAAGCTCCTACGAGCAGTACTTC	CASSEVGGGSSYEQYF
few	NA	TRBJ2-7	TRBV10-3	TGTGCCATCAGTGTTTGGCGGGGCCCTTACGAGCAGTACTTC	CAISVWRGPYEQYF
NA	NA	TRBJ1-6	TRBV20-1	TGCAGTGCTAAGGACAGACCGGAGAGTTCACCCCTCCACTTT	CSAKDRPESSPLHF
NA	NA	TRBJ1-2	TRBV10-3	TGTGCCATCAGCTCAGGGGTTGGCTACACCTTC	CAISSGVGYTF
NA	NA	TRBJ1-2	TRBV20-1	TGCAGTGCTAGCGAACTTTCCGGAGGGTATGGCTACACCTTC	CSASELSGGYGYTF
NA	NA	TRBJ2-5	TRBV6-6	TGTGCCAGCAGTTACTCGGCAGGGGTAGGTCAGCCCCAGTACTTC	CASSYSAGVGQPQYF
NA	NA	TRBJ1-3	TRBV5-1	NA	CASSNGGPTEAFFGNTIYF
NA	TRBD1	TRBJ1-2	TRBV7-2	TGTGCCAGCACCGACCCCCGGCCTTCAGGACAGGGAACTAACTATGGCTACACCTTC	CASTDPRPSGQGTNYGYTF
NA	NA	TRBJ1-4	TRBV15	TGTGCCACCAGCAGAGCCGGGAACCGTGAAAAACTGTTTTTT	CATSRAGNREKLFF
NA	NA	TRBJ2-7	TRBV7-8	TGTGCCAGCAGACCAGCCGTAGGAACAACCTACGAGCAATACTTC	CASRPAVGTTYEQYF
NA	NA	TRBJ2-7	TRBV29-1	TGCGGTAAGAGTCCCTCCTACGAGCAGTACTTC	CGKSPSYEQYF
NA	NA	TRBJ2-7	TRBV7-2	TGTGCCAGCAGCTTAGCGCTTGCGAGCGGGTGGGACGGTGGGCAGTACTTC	CASSLALASGWDGGQYF
many	NA	TRBJ1-5	TRBV6-6	TGTGCCAGCAGCCGCGGGCAGGCCGATCAGCCCCAGCATTTT	CASSRGQADQPQHF
once	TRBD1	TRBJ1-2	TRBV25-1	TGTGCCAGCAGTGAGGGGACAGGGGGAGTTGGCTATGGCTACACCTTC	CASSEGTGGVGYGYTF
many	NA	TRBJ1-4	TRBV5-1	TGCGCCAGCAGCTTGGAAGGGAGGGGTGAAAAACTGTTTTTT	CASSLEGRGEKLFF
many	NA	TRBJ2-1	TRBV5-4	TGTGCCAGCAGCTTGCAGGGGCTGGACAATGAGCAGTTCTTC	CASSLQGLDNEQFF
few	TRBD1	TRBJ1-6	TRBV29-1	TGCAGCGGGGCGGACAGGGTGGTTGCACCCCTCCACTTT	CSGADRVVAPLHF
NA	NA	TRBJ2-7	TRBV7-6	TGTGCCAGCAGCCCTACGCCAGCTCTTTCCTACGAGCAGTACTTC	CASSPTPALSYEQYF
NA	NA	TRBJ1-5	TRBV10-3	TGTGCCATCAGTCGGGGTGGTTTAGATCAGCCCCAGCATTTT	CAISRGGLDQPQHF
NA	NA	TRBJ1-4	TRBV7-8	TGTGCCAGCAGCTTAGTGGTAGGGTTGAATGAAAAACTGTTTTTT	CASSLVVGLNEKLFF
NA	NA	TRBJ2-7	TRBV18	TGTGCCAGCTCACCTTTAGGACAACGCTACGAGCAGTACTTC	CASSPLGQRYEQYF
once	TRBD2	TRBJ2-3	TRBV25-1	TGTGCCAGCAGTGATCTAGCGGCAGCCACAGATACGCAGTATTTT	CASSDLAAATDTQYF
NA	NA	TRBJ2-3	TRBV24-1	TGTGCCACCAGTGACCGGGACTGGGGCACAGATACGCAGTATTTT	CATSDRDWGTDTQYF
NA	NA	TRBJ1-2	TRBV19	TGTGCCAGTAGTATATCCCGTCTGGGGTATGGCTACACCTTC	CASSISRLGYGYTF
many	NA	TRBJ2-3	TRBV9	TGTGCCAGCAATAGGGTGGGGTCCACAGATACGCAGTATTTT	CASNRVGSTDTQYF
NA	TRBD2	TRBJ2-3	TRBV25-1	TGTGCCAGCAGTGAATGGCTAGCGGGAGTATCGGATACGCAGTATTTT	CASSEWLAGVSDTQYF
NA	NA	TRBJ2-2	TRBV19	TGTGCCAGTAGTCCCCAAGGCATCGGGGAGCTGTTTTTT	CASSPQGIGELFF
NA	TRBD1	TRBJ1-1	TRBV7-3	TGTGCCAGCAGCGAGACAGGGGGCGCTACTGAAGCTTTCTTT	CASSETGGATEAFF
many	TRBD2	TRBJ2-5	TRBV5-8	TGTGCCAGCAGCTTGACTAGCGGGTATCAAGAGACCCAGTACTTC	CASSLTSGYQETQYF
many	NA	TRBJ1-4	TRBV5-1	TGCGCCAGCAGCTTGCAGACAGCGATTAATGAAAAACTGTTTTTT	CASSLQTAINEKLFF
NA	TRBD1	TRBJ1-1	TRBV7-2	TGTGCCAGCAGCGTGGACAGGGCACGTTCCTTGAACACTGAAGCTTTCTTT	CASSVDRARSLNTEAFF
NA	NA	TRBJ1-4	TRBV25-1	TGTGCCAGCAGTGAATGGATGGGAACTAATGAAAAACTGTTTTTT	CASSEWMGTNEKLFF